The 19 T cell receptor beta chains reported below all come from one sample, sequenced in a study of shared clonotypes between healthy human individuals. Sequencing was performed with immunoSEQ multiplex PCR; in TCRdb, only in-frame clones are kept and a portion is missing. The sample holds around 1.9 million clones, under 95% seen once. Only CD45RO-negative cells positively selected for CCR7 counted as naive CD8 cells, so terminally differentiated effector memory CD45RA+ cells were excluded. Sequenced material: naive CD8+ T cells from PBMCs. The receptors here all came from a man between 18 and 29 years old in good health. Some clones in this sample may be carry-over from other donors' samples.

The genes are TRBV6-1 and TRBJ2-7, with 8 bases lining up with TRBD1. Germline lookup yields CDR1 MNHNS and CDR2 SASEGT. The CDR3 is 13 residues long. V was pared by 7 bases and J by 1 base, with 3 bases of the junction left unmatched. The CDR3 here is CASKDRGSYEQYF. The CDR3, as DNA: TGTGCCAGCAAAGACAGGGGTTCCTACGAGCAGTACTTC.

As DNA, the CDR3 is TGTGCCAGCAGCAGCCGGGACCCAATGGGGTACGAGCAGTACTTC. Translated: CASSSRDPMGYEQYF. The V call is TRBV2, the J call TRBJ2-7; D might be TRBD1 or TRBD2, each matching 5 bases. Per the germline V gene, CDR1 is SNHLY and CDR2 is FYNNEI. The CDR3 is 15 amino acids. Trimming pared 6 bases from V and 4 bases from J, leaving 19 bases between.

The V gene is TRBV9, the J gene TRBJ2-2, with TRBD2 identical over 8 bases. With 9 bases clipped from V and 0 bases from J, the junction kept 13 bases outside the gene matches. The CDR3 covers 17 residues. Germline loops: CDR1 SGDLS, CDR2 YYNGEE. CDR3 sequence reads: CAIPWTSTTSNTGELFF. The CDR3 DNA reads TGTGCCATACCCTGGACTAGCACAACTTCGAACACCGGGGAGCTGTTTTTT. Based on the CDR3 plus reference TRBV9 and TRBJ2-2, the full variable domain is DSGVTQTPKHLITATGQRVTLRCSPRSGDLSVYWYQQSLDQGLQFLIQYYNGEERAKGNILERFSAQQFPDLHSELNLSSLELGDSALYFCAIPWTSTTSNTGELFFGEGSRLTVL.

A single count supports this clone. The chain recombines TRBV27 with TRBJ2-7; 13 bases fit TRBD2. In germline, CDR1 is MNHEY, CDR2 SMNVEV (reference sequence). The ends lost 5 bases at V and 2 bases at J; junction bases unmatched: 6. The CDR3 runs 16 residues. The CDR3 DNA follows: TGTGCCAGCAGTGGACTAGCGGGAGTTCGGCCCTACGAGCAGTACTTC. This translates into CASSGLAGVRPYEQYF.

This chain links TRBV19 with TRBJ1-5, with D perhaps matching TRBD1 (5 bases). This CDR3 spans 15 amino acids. Trimming pared 1 base from V and 7 bases from J, leaving 14 bases between. Looked up from germline, CDR1 is LNHDA and CDR2 is SQIVND (reference sequence). The CDR3 sequence is CASSIVPGSKQPQHF. The DNA for the CDR3 is TGTGCCAGTAGTATAGTCCCAGGGAGTAAGCAGCCCCAGCATTTT.

DNA for the CDR3: TGTGCCAGCAGTTTATGGGCCATCCGCAATGAGCAGTTCTTC. Encoded protein: CASSLWAIRNEQFF. The rearrangement uses TRBV28 and TRBJ2-1; D gene uncertain. With 0 bases removed from V and 6 bases from J, the gap between germline ends came to 9 bases. The CDR3 loop spans 14 amino acids. The germline gives CDR1 MDHEN, CDR2 SYDVKM.

The V gene is TRBV7-9, the J gene TRBJ1-2; tentatively, D is TRBD1 (6 bases). Germline CDR1 reads SEHNR; CDR2 reads FQNEAQ (reference sequence). V lost 0 bases to trimming and J lost 6 bases, with 11 bases between them. The CDR3 is made up of 14 amino acids. The CDR3 loop is CASSLAGTIHGYTF. DNA for the CDR3: TGTGCCAGCAGCTTAGCGGGGACAATTCATGGCTACACCTTC.

This chain uses TRBV5-8 with TRBJ2-2; weak D call: TRBD2 (5 bases). In germline, CDR1 is SGHTS, CDR2 YDEGEE. The ends were cut back, 3 bases at V and 5 bases at J, with 20 bases in the middle. The CDR3 covers 17 residues. This CDR3 reads CASSWTHSSPRTGELFF. The CDR3 nucleotides read TGTGCCAGCAGCTGGACTCACAGTTCCCCGAGGACCGGGGAGCTGTTTTTT.

This clone was recorded once. The V and J genes are TRBV19 and TRBJ1-1; no clear D gene. This CDR3 has 11 residues. Germline V gene lookup returns CDR1 LNHDA and CDR2 SQIVND (reference sequence). The V end was cut by 7 bases, the J end by 4 bases, with 7 bases between. The CDR3 region is CASTMGTEAFF. The CDR3 DNA follows: TGTGCCAGTACAATGGGCACTGAAGCTTTCTTT.

This chain joins TRBV27 and TRBJ1-1; 8 nucleotides agree with TRBD1. The CDR3 spans 14 residues. V lost 4 bases, J lost 3 bases, and 4 bases stayed unmatched. Germline V lookup: CDR1 MNHEY, CDR2 SMNVEV (reference sequence). The DNA for the CDR3 is TGTGCCAGCAGTTCCCAGGACAGGGACACTGAAGCTTTCTTT. Protein product: CASSSQDRDTEAFF.

The genes are TRBV19 and TRBJ1-5; D not resolved. The germline V and J ends were trimmed by 0 bases and 1 base, with 16 bases remaining between them. CDR1 is LNHDA, CDR2 SQIVND, per germline (reference sequence). The CDR3 is made up of 18 amino acids. CDR3 coding DNA: TGTGCCAGTAGTATAGAACGTACACGGGATAGGAGCAATCAGCCCCAGCATTTT. Amino acids: CASSIERTRDRSNQPQHF.

The chain recombines TRBV29-1 with TRBJ1-2, with 7 bases identical to TRBD1. The germline gives CDR1 SQVTM, CDR2 ANQGSEA. The CDR3 consists of 13 residues. Unmatched junction bases numbered 4, after V lost 1 base and J lost 5 bases. The CDR3 spells CSVEGRDSYGYTF. In DNA form, the CDR3 reads TGCAGCGTTGAAGGCCGGGACAGTTATGGCTACACCTTC.

The chain links TRBV6-5 to TRBJ2-5, with TRBD1 as a possible D gene (5 bases). The V gene lost 5 bases and the J gene lost 2 bases, with 12 bases spanning the gap. The germline CDR1 and CDR2 sequences are MNHEY and SVGAGI. The CDR3 has 14 amino acids. The CDR3 nucleotides are TGTGCCAGCAGTCAAGGACACCCGCAAGAGACCCAGTACTTC. The encoded protein is CASSQGHPQETQYF.

The chain carries TRBV11-3 and TRBJ2-1, with 9 positions matching TRBD2. This CDR3 spans 17 amino acids. The junction had 11 bases not matched to a gene; V was cut back by 0 bases and J by 8 bases. Germline V gene sequence: CDR1 SGHNT, CDR2 YENEEA. CDR3 in DNA: TGTGCCAGCAGCTTAGATGTAGGGCGGGAGGGGGGCGATGAGCAGTTCTTC. This gives the protein CASSLDVGREGGDEQFF.

The V gene is TRBV2, the J gene TRBJ2-7; D is possibly TRBD2 (6 bases). Germline CDR1 SNHLY, CDR2 FYNNEI. The CDR3 consists of 13 residues. V was trimmed by 4 bases and J by 5 bases, leaving 12 bases between them. DNA for the CDR3: TGTGCCAGCAGTGGACGGGGGTCCGACGAGCAGTACTTC. Amino acids: CASSGRGSDEQYF.

J is TRBJ2-7 and V is TRBV7-5; TRBD2 is the table's D call, not checked against the DNA. TRBV7-5 is designated a pseudogene. The CDR3 length is 20 residues. The CDR3 coding sequence is TGTGTCAGAAGCTTTGCGACATCCGGGACTAGCGGGAGGCACCTCTACGAGCAGTACTTC. As protein: CVRSFATSGTSGRHLYEQYF.

Note on this clone: Other DNA sequences in the sample encode the same CDR3. The rearrangement uses TRBV5-6 and TRBJ2-7; D not resolved. The germline V and J ends were trimmed by 0 bases and 0 bases, with 4 bases remaining between them. The CDR3 is 13 amino acids. Germline V gene sequence: CDR1 SGHDT, CDR2 YYEEEE. CDR3 sequence: CASSLGVSYEQYF. In DNA, the CDR3 is TGTGCCAGCAGCTTGGGAGTCTCCTACGAGCAGTACTTC.

The rearrangement uses TRBV9 and TRBJ2-2, with D hard to call. Germline CDR1 SGDLS, CDR2 YYNGEE. The CDR3 consists of 15 residues. Trimming removed 3 bases at V and 3 bases at J, with 12 bases between. The chain's CDR3 is CASSAWEDDTGELFF. The CDR3 nucleotides are TGTGCCAGCAGCGCATGGGAAGACGACACCGGGGAGCTGTTTTTT.

This clone was detected once. This rearrangement joins TRBV30 to TRBJ2-5, with 9 bases that match TRBD2. V shed 4 bases and J 5 bases; nucleotides not matched to a gene: 14. This CDR3 comprises 16 residues. Germline V gene lookup returns CDR1 GTSNPN and CDR2 SVGIG (reference sequence). The DNA of the CDR3 is TGTGCCTGGAAAGCCCCGGCGGGAGGGCCTTCGGAGACCCAGTACTTC. It yields the protein CAWKAPAGGPSETQYF. Based on the CDR3 plus reference TRBV30 and TRBJ2-5, the full variable domain is SQTIHQWPATLVQPVGSPLSLECTVEGTSNPNLYWYRQAAGRGLQLLFYSVGIGQISSEVPQNLSASRPQDRQFILSSKKLLLSDSGFYLCAWKAPAGGPSETQYFGPGTRLLVL.